This TCR beta chain was captured by sequencing in a study of beta chain features in type 1 diabetes. Findings and caveats of the study: VDJ junctions sequenced from type 1 diabetes patients showed fewer insertions and more deletions. All four CD4+ subsets from Type 1 diabetes patients carried moderately but significantly shorter TCRB CDR3s.

The CDR3 has 13 residues. CDR1 and CDR2 from the germline V gene are SGHAT and FQNNGV. Trimming pared 4 bases from V and 3 bases from J, leaving 9 bases between. This clone was seen more than once but under ten times. Its cognate antigen is unknown. Since all of the isolated RNA was reverse transcribed, expressed TCRB transcripts were what got sequenced. Samples of naive, central memory and regulatory T cells yielded a mean of about 3.5 million reads. Sequencing was performed with immunoSEQ multiplex PCR; in TCRdb, only in-frame clones are kept and a portion is missing. The sample carries around 200,000 clones, approximately 13% recorded once.

The V call is TRBV11-2, the J call TRBJ1-1, with D possibly being TRBD1 (5 bases). This clonotype originated in a woman in her late teens or twenties in good health. The sequenced sample was central memory CD4+ T cells from blood. For the CDR3, the DNA is TGTGCCAGCAGCTATCAGGGTTACACTGAAGCTTTCTTT. This encodes CASSYQGYTEAFF. Combining the CDR3 with reference TRBV11-2 and TRBJ1-1 gives the whole variable domain EAGVAQSPRYKIIEKRQSVAFWCNPISGHATLYWYQQILGQGPKLLIQFQNNGVVDDSQLPKDRFSAERLKGVDSTLKIQPAKLEDSAVYLCASSYQGYTEAFFGQGTRLTVV.